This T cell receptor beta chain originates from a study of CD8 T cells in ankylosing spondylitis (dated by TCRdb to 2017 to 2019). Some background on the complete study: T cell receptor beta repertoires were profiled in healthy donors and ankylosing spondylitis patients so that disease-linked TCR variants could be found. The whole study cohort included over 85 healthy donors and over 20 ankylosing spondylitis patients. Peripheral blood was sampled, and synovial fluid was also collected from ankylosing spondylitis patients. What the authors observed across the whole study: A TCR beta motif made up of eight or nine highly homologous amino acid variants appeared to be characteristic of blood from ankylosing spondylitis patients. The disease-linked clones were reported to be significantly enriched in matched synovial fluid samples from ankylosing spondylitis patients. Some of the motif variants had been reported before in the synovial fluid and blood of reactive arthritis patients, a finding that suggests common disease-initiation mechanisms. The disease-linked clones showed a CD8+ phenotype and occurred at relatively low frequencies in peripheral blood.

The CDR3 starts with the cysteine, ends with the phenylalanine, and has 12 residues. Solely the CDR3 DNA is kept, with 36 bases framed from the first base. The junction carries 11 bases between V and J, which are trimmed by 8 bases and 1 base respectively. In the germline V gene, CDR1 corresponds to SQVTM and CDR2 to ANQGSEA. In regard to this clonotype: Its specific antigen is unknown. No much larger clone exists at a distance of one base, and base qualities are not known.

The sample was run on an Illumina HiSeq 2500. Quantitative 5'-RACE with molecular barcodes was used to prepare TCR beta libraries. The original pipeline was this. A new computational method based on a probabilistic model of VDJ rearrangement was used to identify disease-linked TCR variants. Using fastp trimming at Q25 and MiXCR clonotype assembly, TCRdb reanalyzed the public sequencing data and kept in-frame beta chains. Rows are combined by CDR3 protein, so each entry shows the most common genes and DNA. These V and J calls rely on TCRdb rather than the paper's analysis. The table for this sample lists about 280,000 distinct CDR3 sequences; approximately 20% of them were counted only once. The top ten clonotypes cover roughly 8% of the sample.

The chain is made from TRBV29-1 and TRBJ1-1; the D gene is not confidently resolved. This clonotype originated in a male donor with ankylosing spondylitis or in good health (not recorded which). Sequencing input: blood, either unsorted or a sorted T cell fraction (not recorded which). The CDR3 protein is CSIFQGNTEAFF. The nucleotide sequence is TGCAGCATTTTTCAAGGGAACACTGAAGCTTTCTTT.